The 30 T cell receptor beta chains given below trace back to one sample, sequenced in a study of regulatory T cells in long-lasting Graves disease. In building TCR beta libraries, iRepertoire HTBI primers were used together with Arm-PCR of CDR3 regions. TCRdb fed the multiplex PCR reads into MiXCR, producing one record per CDR3 protein. The sample lists roughly 400,000 distinct CDR3 sequences; around 21% were seen once. The time point here: persistent/refractory GD, antithyroid drugs over 5 years with positive TRAb. PBMC RNA served as the TCR library source. The sample was peripheral blood mononuclear cells (PBMCs), taken when the disease was refractory, from a patient treated with antithyroid drugs. The receptor source for this set is a female donor with Graves disease.

The genes are TRBV30 and TRBJ2-7; D gene ambiguous. The V gene lost 3 bases and the J gene lost 2 bases, with 8 bases spanning the gap. The CDR3 sequence is 12 residues long. The germline V gene encodes CDR1 GTSNPN and CDR2 SVGIG (reference sequence). CDR3 nucleotide sequence: TGTGCCTGGAGCCCAACAGCCTACGAGCAGTACTTC. This sequence encodes CAWSPTAYEQYF.

In the case of this clonotype: Possible read error: a much larger clone is one base away. The chain combines TRBV6-2 or TRBV6-3 with TRBJ1-2; tentative D call: TRBD1 (6 bases). The CDR3 runs to 13 residues. Looked up from germline, CDR1 is MNHEY and CDR2 is SVGEGT. CDR3 bases: TGTGCCAGCAGAGACCGGGACAACTATGGCCACACCTTC. This codes for CASRDRDNYGHTF.

This clonotype showed up many times. The rearrangement joins TRBV6-1 to TRBJ2-5; TRBD1 matches 7 bases. Per germline, CDR1 MNHNS and CDR2 SASEGT. V gave up 6 bases and J gave up 5 bases; unmatched junction bases: 9. The CDR3 is 14 amino acids. In nucleotides, the CDR3 is TGTGCCAGCAGCACAGGGGTTACCGGGGAGACCCAGTACTTC. It translates to CASSTGVTGETQYF.

This clonotype turned up a few times. This chain connects TRBV19 to TRBJ1-2; TRBD1 matches at 7 bases. This CDR3 comprises 14 residues. Germline trimming cut 4 bases from V and 4 bases from J; bases unmatched to any gene: 6. Germline V gene sequence: CDR1 LNHDA, CDR2 SQIVND (reference sequence). CDR3 loop: CASSTTRTGYGYTF. In nucleotides, the CDR3 is TGTGCCAGTAGTACAACCCGGACAGGCTATGGCTACACCTTC. Full variable domain (rest looked up from reference TRBV19 and TRBJ1-2): DGGITQSPKYLFRKEGQNVTLSCEQNLNHDAMYWYRQDPGQGLRLIYYSQIVNDFQKGDIAEGYSVSREKKESFPLTVTSAQKNPTAFYLCASSTTRTGYGYTFGSGTRLTVV.

Many counts were recorded for this clonotype. The chain has TRBV11-2 and TRBJ2-2, with 8 bases aligning to TRBD2. Germline CDR1 reads SGHAT; CDR2 reads FQNNGV. Losses at the gene ends were 2 bases for V and 4 bases for J; bases not matched to a gene: 3. CDR3 length equals 15 residues. CDR3 protein: CASSLMAGGTGELFF. DNA of the CDR3: TGTGCCAGCAGCTTAATGGCGGGAGGCACCGGGGAGCTGTTTTTT.

This clonotype has at least ten counts. The rearrangement joins TRBV28 to TRBJ1-1; no clear D. This CDR3 is 13 amino acids long. Germline loops: CDR1 MDHEN, CDR2 SYDVKM. Trimming removed 6 bases at V and 1 base at J, with 9 bases between. DNA of the CDR3: TGTGCCAGCAGGACAACTACGAACACTGAAGCTTTCTTT. This encodes CASRTTTNTEAFF.

This clonotype was observed many times. The rearrangement links TRBV29-1 to TRBJ1-1; weak D call: TRBD1 (6 bases). The V gene lost 4 bases and the J gene lost 7 bases, with 22 bases spanning the gap. The length of the CDR3 is 15 residues. The V gene's germline CDR1 is SQVTM and CDR2 ANQGSEA. CDR3 bases: TGCAGCGTTGTTTCCGGGACTTTGGGGGCCAATGAAGCTTTCTTT. Translated, it gives CSVVSGTLGANEAFF.

Concerning this clonotype itself: With a much larger clone just one base away, this may be a read error. DNA for the CDR3: TGTGCCAGCAGTTACCCCACCCAGGGACAGGGATCCACTGAAGCTCTCTTT. Translated: CASSYPTQGQGSTEALF. This rearrangement joins TRBV6-5 to TRBJ1-1; 9 nucleotides align to TRBD1. This CDR3 spans 17 amino acids. CDR1 and CDR2 (germline): MNHEY, SVGAGI.

This chain links TRBV29-1 with TRBJ2-5, with 9 positions matching TRBD1. Germline V gene lookup returns CDR1 SQVTM and CDR2 ANQGSEA. The CDR3 covers 14 residues. Germline trimming cut 3 bases from V and 5 bases from J; bases unmatched to any gene: 7. CDR3 sequence: CSVDQRTGVETQYF. The CDR3 DNA follows: TGCAGCGTTGATCAGCGGACAGGGGTGGAGACCCAGTACTTC.

The DNA for the CDR3 is TGTGCCAGCGCACAGGAAAAAGAAGGTCAGCCCCAGCATTTT. Translation gives CASAQEKEGQPQHF. The rearrangement uses TRBV6-1 and TRBJ1-5; possible D gene TRBD1, 5 bases. Trimming cost V 8 bases and J 6 bases, with 17 bases left between them. The CDR3 contains 14 residues. Germline V gene sequence: CDR1 MNHNS, CDR2 SASEGT.

This clonotype was recorded at least ten times. The gene calls are TRBV20-1 and TRBJ2-5; possible D gene TRBD1, 5 bases. Germline loops: CDR1 DFQATT, CDR2 SNEGSKA (reference sequence). V gave up 5 bases and J gave up 7 bases, with 20 bases separating them. The CDR3 has 14 amino acids. The CDR3 sequence is CSACPPQATGTQYF. CDR3 coding DNA: TGCAGTGCTTGCCCCCCACAGGCCACTGGGACCCAGTACTTC.

This clonotype has at least ten counts. V usage is TRBV5-1 and J usage is TRBJ2-2, with 14 bases identical to TRBD2. CDR3 size: 17 residues. In germline, CDR1 is SGHRS, CDR2 YFSETQ. V gave up 4 bases and J gave up 5 bases; unmatched junction bases: 7. The CDR3 region has the DNA TGCGCCAGCAGCGCGGGACTAGCGGGAGTGAGTACCGGGGAGCTGTTTTTT. This encodes CASSAGLAGVSTGELFF.

This clonotype was observed many times. The V and J genes are TRBV12-3 or TRBV12-4 and TRBJ1-1; TRBD1 is a possible D gene (5 bases). V was clipped by 2 bases and J by 5 bases, with 18 bases between them. The CDR3 is 16 residues long. CDR3 protein: CASSLSQGGFFTEAFF. For the CDR3, the DNA is TGTGCCAGCAGTTTATCTCAGGGCGGTTTTTTTACTGAAGCTTTCTTT.

The chain has TRBV6-2 or TRBV6-3 and TRBJ2-6; D is undetermined. Germline CDR1 reads MNHEY; CDR2 reads SVGEGT. CDR3 length: 18 amino acids. Deletions cut 0 bases from V and 0 bases from J, with 12 bases between. This CDR3 is CASSYSSYPSSGANVLTF. In DNA form, the CDR3 reads TGTGCCAGCAGTTACTCGTCCTACCCCTCCTCTGGGGCCAACGTCCTGACTTTC.

This clonotype showed up many times. The chain couples TRBV11-2 to TRBJ2-7; possibly TRBD1 for D (7 bases). Trimming took 5 bases from V and 4 from J, leaving 18 bases between them. Germline V lookup: CDR1 SGHAT, CDR2 FQNNGV. The CDR3 is 15 amino acids. The CDR3 nucleotides are TGTGCCAGCAGCCCGGGACAGACTAGTGGATACGAGCAGTACTTC. Amino acid sequence: CASSPGQTSGYEQYF. The whole variable domain, filled in from reference TRBV11-2 and TRBJ2-7, reads EAGVAQSPRYKIIEKRQSVAFWCNPISGHATLYWYQQILGQGPKLLIQFQNNGVVDDSQLPKDRFSAERLKGVDSTLKIQPAKLEDSAVYLCASSPGQTSGYEQYFGPGTRLTVT.

As concerns this clonotype: This may come from a read error, since a much larger clone is one base off. CDR3 sequence: CSASSPERKQYF. Written as DNA, the CDR3 is TGCAGTGCTAGCTCCCCCGAAAGGAAGCAGTACTTC. The chain is built from TRBV20-1 and TRBJ2-7, with D hard to call. The length of the CDR3 is 12 residues. Trimming removed 3 bases from V and 8 bases from J, with 14 bases in between. Germline V lookup: CDR1 DFQATT, CDR2 SNEGSKA (reference sequence).

This clonotype was seen only once. V is TRBV7-8 and J is TRBJ2-7; the D is unclear. V was shortened by 5 bases and J by 4 bases, with 12 bases between the two germline ends. The CDR3 consists of 13 residues. Germline V lookup: CDR1 SGHVS, CDR2 FQNEAQ. Written as DNA, the CDR3 is TGTGCCAGCAGCCAACGTCTTGTTTACGAGCAGTACTTC. Translated, it gives CASSQRLVYEQYF. The full variable domain, completed using reference TRBV7-8 and TRBJ2-7, is GAGVSQSPRYKVAKRGQDVALRCDPISGHVSLFWYQQALGQGPEFLTYFQNEAQLDKSGLPSDRFFAERPEGSVSTLKIQRTQQEDSAVYLCASSQRLVYEQYFGPGTRLTVT.

This chain connects TRBV12-3 or TRBV12-4 to TRBJ2-5; TRBD2 matches at 11 bases. After removal of 5 bases from V and 2 bases from J, the junction contained 13 bases not matched to a gene. The CDR3 sequence is 18 residues long. The CDR3 coding sequence is TGTGCCAGCAGTGGTGGCGGGTCTAGCGGGAGGTGGCAAGAGACCCAGTACTTC. Encoded protein: CASSGGGSSGRWQETQYF.

This clonotype was found many times. The V and J genes are TRBV29-1 and TRBJ1-1, with D possibly TRBD1 on 6 matching bases. The germline CDR1 and CDR2 sequences are SQVTM and ANQGSEA. The V end was cut by 7 bases, the J end by 4 bases, with 13 bases between. The CDR3 has 12 amino acids. The CDR3 DNA reads TGCAGCGGAATGACAGGTATCACTGAAGCTTTCTTT. The encoded protein is CSGMTGITEAFF.

This clonotype was counted between two and nine times. The chain recombines TRBV18 with TRBJ1-5, with TRBD1 matching over 10 bases. In germline, CDR1 is KGHSH, CDR2 LQKENI. The CDR3 covers 16 residues. Trimming removed 4 bases from V and 2 bases from J; junction bases left unmatched: 5. CDR3 region: CASSLTGGAGNQPQHF. CDR3 nucleotide sequence: TGTGCCAGCTCACTGACAGGGGGCGCTGGCAATCAGCCCCAGCATTTT.

This clonotype showed up just a few times. The rearrangement uses TRBV3-1 and TRBJ1-2; D unclear. The length of the CDR3 is 13 residues. Looked up from germline, CDR1 is LGHDT and CDR2 is YNNKEL (reference sequence). V was shortened by 5 bases and J by 3 bases, with 10 bases between the two germline ends. CDR3 region: CASSSYGHYGYTF. The CDR3 DNA follows: TGTGCCAGCAGCTCATATGGACACTATGGCTACACCTTC.

This clonotype showed up just a few times. The V call is TRBV6-1, the J call TRBJ2-2, with TRBD1 as a possible D gene (6 bases). Trimming took 6 bases from V and 8 from J, leaving 13 bases between them. Germline CDR1 is MNHNS and CDR2 is SASEGT. This CDR3 spans 13 amino acids. For the CDR3, the DNA is TGTGCCAGCAGCCCCCCAGGACAGGGGGAGCTGTTTTTT. Protein product: CASSPPGQGELFF.

This clonotype was recorded at least ten times. CDR3: CASTPRRKEGYTF. As DNA, the CDR3 is TGTGCCAGTACTCCAAGGAGGAAAGAGGGCTACACCTTC. The chain is built from TRBV19 and TRBJ1-2; D uncertain. With 7 bases removed from V and 8 bases from J, the gap between germline ends came to 17 bases. Germline V gene data show CDR1 as LNHDA and CDR2 as SQIVND (reference sequence). This CDR3 comprises 13 residues. The full variable domain, rest sourced from reference TRBV19 and TRBJ1-2, is DGGITQSPKYLFRKEGQNVTLSCEQNLNHDAMYWYRQDPGQGLRLIYYSQIVNDFQKGDIAEGYSVSREKKESFPLTVTSAQKNPTAFYLCASTPRRKEGYTFGSGTRLTVV.

This chain connects TRBV9 to TRBJ2-7, with D tentatively TRBD1 (6 bases). The CDR3 sequence is 13 residues long. CDR1 and CDR2 from the germline V gene are SGDLS and YYNGEE. Trimming left V 4 bases short and J 2 bases short, with 10 bases between. The CDR3 nucleotides are TGTGCCAGCAGCCAGACAGGCCCCTACGAGCAGTACTTC. It is translated as CASSQTGPYEQYF.

There are many counts of this clonotype. The J gene is TRBJ1-1, the V gene TRBV5-1; a possible D gene is TRBD1 (5 bases). V gave up 4 bases and J gave up 2 bases, with 9 bases separating them. Germline CDR1 and CDR2: SGHRS and YFSETQ. The CDR3 spans 13 residues. Written as DNA, the CDR3 is TGCGCCAGCAGCGCGACAGACAACACTGAAGCTTTCTTT. Residues: CASSATDNTEAFF.

This chain links TRBV5-1 with TRBJ2-5; 8 bases align to TRBD2. V was clipped by 7 bases and J by 2 bases; unmatched bases: 10. The germline V gene encodes CDR1 SGHRS and CDR2 YFSETQ. CDR3 length: 15 amino acids. The CDR3 DNA reads TGCGCCAGCTGGATGACGCGGGAGGAACAAGAGACCCAGTACTTC. As protein: CASWMTREEQETQYF.

The chain carries TRBV5-8 and TRBJ2-5; the match to TRBD1 covers 7 bases. CDR1 and CDR2 (germline): SGHTS, YDEGEE. V was pared by 1 base and J by 5 bases, with 8 bases of the junction left unmatched. The CDR3 is 15 residues long. CDR3 sequence reads: CASSLIQGPGETQYF. As DNA, the CDR3 is TGTGCCAGCAGCTTGATACAGGGGCCGGGGGAGACCCAGTACTTC.

This sequence joins TRBV28 and TRBJ2-7, with 8 nucleotides matching TRBD1. CDR1 is MDHEN and CDR2 is SYDVKM in the germline V gene. There are 13 residues in the CDR3. The trim removed 4 bases at V and 3 bases at J, leaving 2 bases unmatched. CDR3 protein: CASSWTGSYEQYF. As DNA, the CDR3 is TGTGCCAGCAGTTGGACAGGGAGCTACGAGCAGTACTTC.

There are a few counts of this clonotype. This clone may be a read error of a much larger clone one base away. This chain links TRBV12-3 or TRBV12-4 with TRBJ1-5; D gene unclear. V was shortened by 7 bases and J by 0 bases, with 1 base between the two germline ends. The CDR3 length is 11 residues. The CDR3 sequence is CASNSNQPQHF. CDR3 nucleotides: TGTGCCAGCAATAGCAATCAGCCCCAGCATTTT.

This clonotype was counted at least ten times. The rearrangement links TRBV7-9 to TRBJ1-4, with 8 bases aligning to TRBD1. Germline CDR1 and CDR2: SEHNR and FQNEAQ (reference sequence). The junction had 6 bases not matched to a gene; V was cut back by 0 bases and J by 0 bases. The CDR3 runs to 18 residues. CDR3 sequence (DNA): TGTGCCAGCAGCTTAGCAGGGGACAGGTCAACAACTAATGAAAAACTGTTTTTT. Translated: CASSLAGDRSTTNEKLFF.